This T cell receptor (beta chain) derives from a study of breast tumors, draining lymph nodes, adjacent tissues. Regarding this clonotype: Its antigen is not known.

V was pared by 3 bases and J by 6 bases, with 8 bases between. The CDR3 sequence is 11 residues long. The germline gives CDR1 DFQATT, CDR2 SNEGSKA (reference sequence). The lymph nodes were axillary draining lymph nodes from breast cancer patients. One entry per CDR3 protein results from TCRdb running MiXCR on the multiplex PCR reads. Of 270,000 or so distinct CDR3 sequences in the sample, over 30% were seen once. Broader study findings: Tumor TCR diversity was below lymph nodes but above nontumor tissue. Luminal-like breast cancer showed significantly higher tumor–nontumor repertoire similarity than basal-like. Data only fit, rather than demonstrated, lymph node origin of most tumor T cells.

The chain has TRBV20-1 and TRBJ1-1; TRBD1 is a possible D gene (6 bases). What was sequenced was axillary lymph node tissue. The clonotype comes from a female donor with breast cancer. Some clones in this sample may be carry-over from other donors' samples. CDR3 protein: CSASQGPEAFF. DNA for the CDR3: TGCAGTGCTAGTCAGGGGCCTGAAGCTTTCTTT.